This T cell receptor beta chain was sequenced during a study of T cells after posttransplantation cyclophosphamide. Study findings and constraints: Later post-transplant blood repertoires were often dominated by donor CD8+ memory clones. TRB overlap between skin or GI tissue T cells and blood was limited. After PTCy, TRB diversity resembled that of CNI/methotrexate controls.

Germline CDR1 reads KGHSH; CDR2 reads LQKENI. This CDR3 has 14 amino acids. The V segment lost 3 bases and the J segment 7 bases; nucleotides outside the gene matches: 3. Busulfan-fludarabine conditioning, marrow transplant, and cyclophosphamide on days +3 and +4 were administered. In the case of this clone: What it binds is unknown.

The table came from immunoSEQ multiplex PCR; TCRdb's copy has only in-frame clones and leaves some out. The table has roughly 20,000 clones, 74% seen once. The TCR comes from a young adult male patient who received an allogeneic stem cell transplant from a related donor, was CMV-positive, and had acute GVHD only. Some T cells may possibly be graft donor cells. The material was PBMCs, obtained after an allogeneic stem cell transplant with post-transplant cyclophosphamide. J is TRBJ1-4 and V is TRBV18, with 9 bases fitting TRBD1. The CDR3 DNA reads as TGTGCCAGCTCACCGGGACAGGGAGGTGAAAAACTGTTTTTT. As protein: CASSPGQGGEKLFF.